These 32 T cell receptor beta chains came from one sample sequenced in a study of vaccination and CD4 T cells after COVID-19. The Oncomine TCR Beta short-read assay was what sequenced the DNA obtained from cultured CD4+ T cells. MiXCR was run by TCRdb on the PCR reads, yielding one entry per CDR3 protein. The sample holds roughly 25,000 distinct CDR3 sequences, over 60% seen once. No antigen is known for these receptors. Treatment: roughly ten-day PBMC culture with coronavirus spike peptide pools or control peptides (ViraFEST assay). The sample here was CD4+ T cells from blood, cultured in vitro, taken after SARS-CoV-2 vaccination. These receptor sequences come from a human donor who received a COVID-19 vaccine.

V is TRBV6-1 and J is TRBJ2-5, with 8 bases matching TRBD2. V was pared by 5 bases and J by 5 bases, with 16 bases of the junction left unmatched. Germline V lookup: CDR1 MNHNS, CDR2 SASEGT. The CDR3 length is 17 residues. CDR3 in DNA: TGTGCCAGCAGTAGAGCCCCCGGGACGGGGGGGCAGGAGACCCAGTACTTC. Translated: CASSRAPGTGGQETQYF.

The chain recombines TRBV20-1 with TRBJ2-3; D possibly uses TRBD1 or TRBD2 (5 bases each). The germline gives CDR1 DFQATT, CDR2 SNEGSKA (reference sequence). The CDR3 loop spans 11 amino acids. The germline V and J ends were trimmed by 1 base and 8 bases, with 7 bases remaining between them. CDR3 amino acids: CSARGGTTQYF. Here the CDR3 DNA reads TGCAGTGCTAGAGGTGGGACTACGCAGTATTTT.

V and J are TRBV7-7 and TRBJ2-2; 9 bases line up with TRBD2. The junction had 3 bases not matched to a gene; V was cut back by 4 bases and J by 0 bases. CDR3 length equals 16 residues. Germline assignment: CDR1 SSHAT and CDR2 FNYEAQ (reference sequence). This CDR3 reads CASSWTSDPNTGELFF. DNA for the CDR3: TGTGCCAGCAGCTGGACTAGCGATCCGAACACCGGGGAGCTGTTTTTT.

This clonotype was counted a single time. The CDR3 DNA sequence: TGTGCCAGCAGTGAACAGACAGGGGCCGATGATGGCTACACCTTC. This translates into CASSEQTGADDGYTF. The J gene is TRBJ1-2, the V gene TRBV6-1, with TRBD1 matching over 8 bases. Germline loops: CDR1 MNHNS, CDR2 SASEGT. This CDR3 contains 15 residues. Unmatched junction bases numbered 8, after V lost 2 bases and J lost 6 bases.

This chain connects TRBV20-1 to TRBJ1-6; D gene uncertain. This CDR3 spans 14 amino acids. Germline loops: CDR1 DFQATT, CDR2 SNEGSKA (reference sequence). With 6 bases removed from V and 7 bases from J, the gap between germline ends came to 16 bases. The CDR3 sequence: CSATDELGNSPLHF. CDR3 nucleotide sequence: TGCAGTGCAACGGATGAGTTGGGGAATTCACCCCTCCACTTT.

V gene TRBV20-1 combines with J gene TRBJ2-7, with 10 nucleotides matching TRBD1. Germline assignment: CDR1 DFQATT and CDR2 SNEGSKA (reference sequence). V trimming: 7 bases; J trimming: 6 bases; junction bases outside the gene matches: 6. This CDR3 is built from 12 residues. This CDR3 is CSVGDRGIEQYF. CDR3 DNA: TGCAGTGTCGGGGACAGGGGTATCGAGCAGTACTTC.

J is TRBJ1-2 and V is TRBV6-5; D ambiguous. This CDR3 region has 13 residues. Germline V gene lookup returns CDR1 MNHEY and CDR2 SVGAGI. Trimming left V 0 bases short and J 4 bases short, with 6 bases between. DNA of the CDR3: TGTGCCAGCAGTTACTCTGGGGTCTATGGCTACACCTTC. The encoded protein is CASSYSGVYGYTF.

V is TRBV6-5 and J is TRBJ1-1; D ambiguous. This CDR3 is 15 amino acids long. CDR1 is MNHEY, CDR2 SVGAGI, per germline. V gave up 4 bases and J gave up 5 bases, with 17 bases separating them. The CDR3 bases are TGTGCCAGCAGTTCGACGACGGCTTGGAGAACTGAAGCTTTCTTT. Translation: CASSSTTAWRTEAFF.

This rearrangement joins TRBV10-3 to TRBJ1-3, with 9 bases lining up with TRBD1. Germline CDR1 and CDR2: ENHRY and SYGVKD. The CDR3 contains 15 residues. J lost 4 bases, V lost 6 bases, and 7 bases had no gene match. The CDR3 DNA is TGTGCCATCAGCAGGACAGGGGAGTCGGGAAACACCATATATTTT. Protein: CAISRTGESGNTIYF.

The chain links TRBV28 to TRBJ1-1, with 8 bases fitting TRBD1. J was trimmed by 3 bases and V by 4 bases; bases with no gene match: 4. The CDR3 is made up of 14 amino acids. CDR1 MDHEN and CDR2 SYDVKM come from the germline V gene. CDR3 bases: TGTGCCAGCAGTTCGACAGGGGTATACACTGAAGCTTTCTTT. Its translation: CASSSTGVYTEAFF.

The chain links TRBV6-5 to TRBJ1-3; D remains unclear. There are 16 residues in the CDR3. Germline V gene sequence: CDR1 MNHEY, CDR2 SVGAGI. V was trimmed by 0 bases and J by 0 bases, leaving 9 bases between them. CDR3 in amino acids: CASSYSPPSSGNTIYF. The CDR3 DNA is TGTGCCAGCAGTTACTCTCCCCCTAGCTCTGGAAACACCATATATTTT.

The CDR3: CSARTGFRYEQYF. The CDR3 DNA follows: TGCAGTGCTAGAACGGGGTTCCGCTACGAGCAGTACTTC. The chain uses TRBV20-1 and TRBJ2-7; D possibly corresponds to TRBD2 (5 bases). Germline V gene sequence: CDR1 DFQATT, CDR2 SNEGSKA (reference sequence). CDR3 length equals 13 residues. The ends were cut back, 2 bases at V and 3 bases at J, with 11 bases in the middle.

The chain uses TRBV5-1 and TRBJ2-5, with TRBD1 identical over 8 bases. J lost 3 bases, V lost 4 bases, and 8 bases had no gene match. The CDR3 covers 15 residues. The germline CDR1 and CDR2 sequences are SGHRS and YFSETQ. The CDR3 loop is CASSPLGTGEETQYF. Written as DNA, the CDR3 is TGCGCCAGCAGCCCATTAGGGACAGGAGAAGAGACCCAGTACTTC.

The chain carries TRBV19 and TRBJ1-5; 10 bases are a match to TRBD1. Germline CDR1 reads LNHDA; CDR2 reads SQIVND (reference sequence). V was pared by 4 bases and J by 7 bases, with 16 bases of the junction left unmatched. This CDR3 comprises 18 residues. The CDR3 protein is CASSTLTGGERRIQPQHF. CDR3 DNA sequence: TGTGCCAGTAGTACCCTGACAGGGGGCGAAAGGCGAATCCAGCCCCAGCATTTT.

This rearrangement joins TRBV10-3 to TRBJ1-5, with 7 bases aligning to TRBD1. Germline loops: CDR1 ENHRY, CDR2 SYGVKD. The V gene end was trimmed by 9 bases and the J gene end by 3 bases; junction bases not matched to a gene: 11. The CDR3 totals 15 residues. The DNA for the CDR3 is TGTGCCATAAGAGACAGGGCGGGGGACAATCAGCCCCAGCATTTT. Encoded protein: CAIRDRAGDNQPQHF.

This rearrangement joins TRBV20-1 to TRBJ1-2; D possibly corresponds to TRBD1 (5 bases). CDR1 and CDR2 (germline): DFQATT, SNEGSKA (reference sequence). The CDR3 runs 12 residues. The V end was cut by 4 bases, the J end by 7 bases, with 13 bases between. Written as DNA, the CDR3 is TGCAGTGCTAATCCTGGGGCTGGTGGCTACACCTTC. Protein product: CSANPGAGGYTF.

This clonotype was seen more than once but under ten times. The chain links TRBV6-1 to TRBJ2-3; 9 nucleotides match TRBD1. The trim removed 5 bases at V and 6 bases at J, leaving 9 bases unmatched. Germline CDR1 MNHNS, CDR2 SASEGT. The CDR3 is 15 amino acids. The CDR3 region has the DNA TGTGCCAGCAGTAGGCGGGACAGGGTTGAGGATACGCAGTATTTT. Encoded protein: CASSRRDRVEDTQYF.

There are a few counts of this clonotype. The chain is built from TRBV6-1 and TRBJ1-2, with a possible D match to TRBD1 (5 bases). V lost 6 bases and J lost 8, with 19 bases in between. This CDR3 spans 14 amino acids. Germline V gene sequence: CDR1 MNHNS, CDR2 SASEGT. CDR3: CASRGGAVVGGYTF. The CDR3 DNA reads TGTGCCAGCAGGGGAGGGGCGGTTGTGGGAGGCTACACCTTC.

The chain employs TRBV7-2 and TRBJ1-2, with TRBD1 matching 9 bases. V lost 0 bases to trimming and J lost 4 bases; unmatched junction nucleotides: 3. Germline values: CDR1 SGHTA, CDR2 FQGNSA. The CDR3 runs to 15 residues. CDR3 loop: CASSLAGQGFYGYTF. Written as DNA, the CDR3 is TGTGCCAGCAGCTTAGCGGGACAGGGCTTCTATGGCTACACCTTC.

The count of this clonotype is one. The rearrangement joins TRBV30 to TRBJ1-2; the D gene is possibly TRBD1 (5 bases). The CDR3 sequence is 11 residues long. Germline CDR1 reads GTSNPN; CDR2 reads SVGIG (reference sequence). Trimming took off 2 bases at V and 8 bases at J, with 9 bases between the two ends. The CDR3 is CAWSRDGGYTF. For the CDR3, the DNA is TGTGCCTGGAGTCGGGACGGCGGCTACACCTTC.

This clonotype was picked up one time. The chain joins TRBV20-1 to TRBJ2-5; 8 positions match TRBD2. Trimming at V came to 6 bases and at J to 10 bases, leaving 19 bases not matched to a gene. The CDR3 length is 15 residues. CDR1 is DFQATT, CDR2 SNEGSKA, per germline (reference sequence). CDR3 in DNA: TGCAGTGCCCCACGGGAGGGTGCATCTCGGGAGGGCCAGTACTTC. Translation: CSAPREGASREGQYF.

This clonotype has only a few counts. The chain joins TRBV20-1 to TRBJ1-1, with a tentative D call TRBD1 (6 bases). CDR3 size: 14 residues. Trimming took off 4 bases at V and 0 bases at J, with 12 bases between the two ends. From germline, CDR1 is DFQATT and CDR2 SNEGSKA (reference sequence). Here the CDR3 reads CSATRQVVNTEAFF. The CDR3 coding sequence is TGCAGTGCTACTAGACAGGTGGTGAACACTGAAGCTTTCTTT.

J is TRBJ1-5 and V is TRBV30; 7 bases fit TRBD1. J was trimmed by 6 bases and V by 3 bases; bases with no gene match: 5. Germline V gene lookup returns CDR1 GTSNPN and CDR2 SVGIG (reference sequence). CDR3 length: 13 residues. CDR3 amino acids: CAWSDRVGQPQHF. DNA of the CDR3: TGTGCCTGGAGCGACAGGGTGGGTCAGCCCCAGCATTTT. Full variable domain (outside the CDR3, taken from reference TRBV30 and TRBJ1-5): SQTIHQWPATLVQPVGSPLSLECTVEGTSNPNLYWYRQAAGRGLQLLFYSVGIGQISSEVPQNLSASRPQDRQFILSSKKLLLSDSGFYLCAWSDRVGQPQHFGDGTRLSIL.

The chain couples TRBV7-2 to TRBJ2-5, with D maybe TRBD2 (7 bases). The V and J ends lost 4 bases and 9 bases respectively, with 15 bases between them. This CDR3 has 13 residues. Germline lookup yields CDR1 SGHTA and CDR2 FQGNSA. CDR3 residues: CASSSPARGPQYF. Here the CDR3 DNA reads TGTGCCAGCAGCTCCCCGGCGCGGGGGCCCCAGTACTTC.

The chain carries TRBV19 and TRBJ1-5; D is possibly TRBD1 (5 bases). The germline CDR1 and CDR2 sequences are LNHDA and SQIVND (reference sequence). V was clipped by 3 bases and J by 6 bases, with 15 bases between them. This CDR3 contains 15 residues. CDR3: CASSIGHRAGQPQHF. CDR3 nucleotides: TGTGCCAGTAGTATCGGACATCGGGCGGGTCAGCCCCAGCATTTT.

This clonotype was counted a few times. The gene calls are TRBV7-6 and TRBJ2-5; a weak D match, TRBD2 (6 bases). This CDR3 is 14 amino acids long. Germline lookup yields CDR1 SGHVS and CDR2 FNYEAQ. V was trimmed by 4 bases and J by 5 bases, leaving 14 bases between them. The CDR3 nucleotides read TGTGCCAGCAGCTCTTACATAGGGAGGGAGACCCAGTACTTC. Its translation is CASSSYIGRETQYF.

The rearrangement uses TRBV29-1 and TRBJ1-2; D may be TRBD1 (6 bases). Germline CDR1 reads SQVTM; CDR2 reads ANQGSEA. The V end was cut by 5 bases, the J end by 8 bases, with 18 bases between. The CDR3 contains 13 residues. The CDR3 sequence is CSVPRQEAAGYTF. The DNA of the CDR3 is TGCAGCGTTCCAAGACAGGAGGCGGCGGGCTACACCTTC.

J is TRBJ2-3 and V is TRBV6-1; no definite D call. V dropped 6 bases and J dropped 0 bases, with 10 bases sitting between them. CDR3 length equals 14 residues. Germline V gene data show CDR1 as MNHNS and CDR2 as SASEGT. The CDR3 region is CASSREPSTDTQYF. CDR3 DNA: TGTGCCAGCAGCCGCGAACCTAGCACAGATACGCAGTATTTT.

As DNA, the CDR3 is TGCAGTGCTAGAGATTGGGAGGGTTATAATTCACCCCTCCACTTT. It is translated as CSARDWEGYNSPLHF. The genes are TRBV20-1 and TRBJ1-6; the D is unclear. Trimming cost V 0 bases and J 4 bases, with 10 bases left between them. CDR1 DFQATT and CDR2 SNEGSKA come from the germline V gene (reference sequence). The CDR3 has 15 residues.

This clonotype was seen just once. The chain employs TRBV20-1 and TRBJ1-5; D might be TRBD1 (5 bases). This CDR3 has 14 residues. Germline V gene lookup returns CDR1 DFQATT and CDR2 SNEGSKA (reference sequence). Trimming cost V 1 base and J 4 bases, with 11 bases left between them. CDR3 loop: CSARVGGYNQPQHF. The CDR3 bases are TGCAGTGCTAGAGTGGGGGGATATAATCAGCCCCAGCATTTT.

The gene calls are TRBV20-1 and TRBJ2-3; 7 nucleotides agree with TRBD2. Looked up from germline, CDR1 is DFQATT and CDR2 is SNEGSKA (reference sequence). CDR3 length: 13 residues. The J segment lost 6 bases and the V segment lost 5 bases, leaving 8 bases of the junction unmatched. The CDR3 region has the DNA TGCAGTGCTCGGCGGGAGCCAGGGGATACGCAGTATTTT. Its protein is CSARREPGDTQYF.

CDR3 amino acids: CASRSTLSSLNIQYF. CDR3 coding DNA: TGTGCCAGCAGATCTACCTTGTCGTCCCTAAACATTCAGTACTTC. The chain uses TRBV6-1 and TRBJ2-4; D not resolved. There are 15 residues in the CDR3. The V gene's germline CDR1 is MNHNS and CDR2 SASEGT. V gave up 6 bases and J gave up 6 bases, with 18 bases separating them.